The rows below give T cell receptor beta chains drawn from one sample of a study of T cells expressing NK-cell markers. After re-calling the 5' RACE reads, TCRdb lists one entry per CDR3 protein, DNA absent. The sample includes about 460,000 distinct CDR3 sequences. The specimen sequenced was blood T cells: a sorted CD56 or NKG2C T cell subset, CD4+ or CD8+ T cells, or bulk PBMC T cells (not recorded which). Receptors were obtained from a woman in her 50s in good health. Each CDR3 is given with its conserved first and last residue. Fields, in order: CDR3 protein, V gene, J gene.

CDR3 protein: CASSGDRPTGELFF
V gene: TRBV12-3/TRBV12-4
J gene: TRBJ2-2

CDR3 protein: CSARAMLYEQYF
V gene: TRBV20-1
J gene: TRBJ2-7

CDR3 protein: CASSTGEGADTQYF
V gene: TRBV2
J gene: TRBJ2-3

CDR3 protein: CASSPGTGGTGEQYF
V gene: TRBV7-7
J gene: TRBJ2-7

CDR3 protein: CSARPGTSGRDAKNIQYF
V gene: TRBV20-1
J gene: TRBJ2-4

CDR3 protein: CASSLTGRDQPQHF
V gene: TRBV12-3/TRBV12-4
J gene: TRBJ1-5

CDR3 protein: CASSPSNGLSPLHF
V gene: TRBV9
J gene: TRBJ1-6

CDR3 protein: CASSRPLGDSSGNTIYF
V gene: TRBV4-1
J gene: TRBJ1-3

CDR3 protein: CASSFSGSGDTQYF
V gene: TRBV12-3/TRBV12-4
J gene: TRBJ2-3

CDR3 protein: CASTRRGGEQNIQYF
V gene: TRBV12-3/TRBV12-4
J gene: TRBJ2-4

CDR3 protein: CASSYIQPLAGIKYEQYF
V gene: TRBV4-1
J gene: TRBJ2-7

CDR3 protein: CSARGWTSGRNEQFF
V gene: TRBV20-1
J gene: TRBJ2-1

CDR3 protein: CASSLGARDGEQFF
V gene: TRBV11-3
J gene: TRBJ2-1

CDR3 protein: CASSKEDKRSDYNSPLHF
V gene: TRBV21-1
J gene: TRBJ1-6

CDR3 protein: CASSVIQGTGELFF
V gene: TRBV9
J gene: TRBJ2-2

CDR3 protein: CASSSDDGPANTGELFF
V gene: TRBV11-1
J gene: TRBJ2-2

CDR3 protein: CASRPIGTGSTGELFF
V gene: TRBV6-2/TRBV6-3
J gene: TRBJ2-2

CDR3 protein: CASRVLTGELFF
V gene: TRBV3-1
J gene: TRBJ2-2

CDR3 protein: CAWYSGTNEKLFF
V gene: TRBV30
J gene: TRBJ1-4

CDR3 protein: CASSLPGKRSNIQYF
V gene: TRBV19
J gene: TRBJ2-4

CDR3 protein: CASSPTGLSAGELFF
V gene: TRBV7-3
J gene: TRBJ2-2

CDR3 protein: CAWSPGTSGTQYF
V gene: TRBV30
J gene: TRBJ2-5

CDR3 protein: CASSYETSGRGNEQFF
V gene: TRBV5-1
J gene: TRBJ2-1

CDR3 protein: CASSHPRSSGNTIYF
V gene: TRBV3-1
J gene: TRBJ1-3

CDR3 protein: CASRGQGYGYTF
V gene: TRBV12-3/TRBV12-4
J gene: TRBJ1-2

CDR3 protein: CASSLRTSGRNTQYF
V gene: TRBV5-1
J gene: TRBJ2-3

CDR3 protein: CSADPRQGAGDTQYF
V gene: TRBV20-1
J gene: TRBJ2-3